Below, 29 T cell receptor beta chains from the same sample are listed, as sequenced in a study of T cell repertoires in cytomegalovirus infection. TCRdb processed the reads anew with MiXCR; each CDR3 protein has one entry. The table records 900,000 to 950,000 distinct CDR3 sequences, roughly 30% of them present only once. Their cognate antigens are unknown. This material consisted of cultured CD8+ T cells from PBMCs, taken from culture after CMV antigen stimulation. These receptors were obtained from a human donor in good health (CMV status not recorded). Some clones in this sample may be carry-over from other donors' samples.

The rearrangement joins TRBV7-2 to TRBJ2-1; TRBD1 is a possible D gene (6 bases). The V gene lost 8 bases and the J gene lost 7 bases, with 15 bases spanning the gap. CDR1 and CDR2 from the germline V gene are SGHTA and FQGNSA. The CDR3 loop spans 13 amino acids. The DNA for the CDR3 is TGTGCCAGCGTACAGGGAAGGACGAATGAGCAGTTCTTC. The encoded protein is CASVQGRTNEQFF. Using reference TRBV7-2 and TRBJ2-1 for the parts outside the CDR3, the full variable domain is GAGVSQSPSNKVTEKGKDVELRCDPISGHTALYWYRQSLGQGLEFLIYFQGNSAPDKSGLPSDRFSAERTGGSVSTLTIQRTQQEDSAVYLCASVQGRTNEQFFGPGTRLTVL.

This clonotype was seen repeatedly, ten times or more. This rearrangement joins TRBV7-8 to TRBJ2-1; 8 bases fit TRBD1. After removal of 2 bases from V and 4 bases from J, the junction contained 7 bases not matched to a gene. Germline CDR1 and CDR2: SGHVS and FQNEAQ. The CDR3 loop spans 16 amino acids. The CDR3 loop is CASSLLATGAYNEQFF. In DNA form, the CDR3 reads TGTGCCAGCAGCTTACTTGCGACAGGGGCATACAATGAGCAGTTCTTC. Using reference TRBV7-8 and TRBJ2-1 for the parts outside the CDR3, the full variable domain is GAGVSQSPRYKVAKRGQDVALRCDPISGHVSLFWYQQALGQGPEFLTYFQNEAQLDKSGLPSDRFFAERPEGSVSTLKIQRTQQEDSAVYLCASSLLATGAYNEQFFGPGTRLTVL.

This clonotype was picked up a small number of times. The rearrangement joins TRBV7-9 to TRBJ1-2; D possibly corresponds to TRBD1 (5 bases). The V end lost 5 bases, the J end lost 6 bases, and 19 bases lay between the germline ends. CDR1 is SEHNR and CDR2 is FQNEAQ in the germline V gene (reference sequence). This CDR3 comprises 15 residues. The CDR3 loop is CASSQPTGGKNGYTF. CDR3 bases: TGTGCCAGCAGCCAACCCACAGGAGGAAAGAATGGCTACACCTTC.

This clonotype was detected once. The chain combines TRBV12-3 or TRBV12-4 with TRBJ2-1; the D gene is possibly TRBD2 (6 bases). With 8 bases removed from V and 14 bases from J, the gap between germline ends came to 19 bases. There are 12 residues in the CDR3. The CDR3 DNA is TGTGCCAGCGCAGAAGGGCGGGAATTTAAGTTCTTC. Its protein is CASAEGREFKFF.

At least ten counts were recorded for this clonotype. The chain links TRBV7-2 to TRBJ1-1; weak D call: TRBD1 (6 bases). The length of the CDR3 is 16 residues. Trimming took 2 bases from V and 5 from J, leaving 18 bases between them. Germline V lookup: CDR1 SGHTA, CDR2 FQGNSA. CDR3 loop: CASSLNSWGARTEAFF. CDR3 in DNA: TGTGCCAGCAGCTTAAATTCGTGGGGGGCGAGAACTGAAGCTTTCTTT.

The chain joins TRBV7-2 to TRBJ1-1; no clear D gene. V was shortened by 7 bases and J by 3 bases, with 9 bases between the two germline ends. The CDR3 is made up of 12 amino acids. Germline CDR1 reads SGHTA; CDR2 reads FQGNSA. CDR3: CASTSRDTEAFF. The CDR3 DNA reads TGTGCCAGCACCTCACGAGACACTGAAGCTTTCTTT.

CDR3 amino acids: CASSILDGYTEAFF. For the CDR3, the DNA is TGTGCCAGTAGTATACTTGACGGATACACTGAAGCTTTCTTT. The rearrangement joins TRBV19 to TRBJ1-1, with D hard to call. Per germline, CDR1 LNHDA and CDR2 SQIVND (reference sequence). Trimming removed 2 bases at V and 3 bases at J, with 10 bases between. The CDR3 loop spans 14 amino acids.

This clonotype was recorded a few times. V is TRBV2 and J is TRBJ2-1, with D tentatively TRBD1 (5 bases). There are 15 residues in the CDR3. CDR1 and CDR2 (germline): SNHLY, FYNNEI. The V gene lost 6 bases and the J gene lost 4 bases, with 16 bases spanning the gap. In DNA, the CDR3 is TGTGCCAGCAGGGTAGGACAAGCACCTTACAATGAGCAGTTCTTC. Its translation: CASRVGQAPYNEQFF.

This clonotype was seen many times. CDR3 protein: CASSSVGEETQYF. The CDR3 DNA sequence: TGTGCCAGCAGTTCCGTGGGGGAAGAGACCCAGTACTTC. V and J are TRBV12-3 or TRBV12-4 and TRBJ2-5; D is tentatively TRBD1 or TRBD2 (5 bases each). The CDR3 contains 13 residues. With 4 bases removed from V and 3 bases from J, the gap between germline ends came to 9 bases.

This clonotype was picked up a small number of times. V gene TRBV4-1 combines with J gene TRBJ1-2, with a weak D call TRBD1 (5 bases). V was clipped by 3 bases and J by 4 bases, with 15 bases between them. This CDR3 comprises 15 residues. The V gene's germline CDR1 is MGHRA and CDR2 YSYEKL. The CDR3 reads CASSQYLGTAYGYTF. The CDR3 DNA sequence: TGCGCCAGCAGCCAGTATCTCGGGACGGCCTATGGCTACACCTTC.

This clonotype was seen a few times. The CDR3 loop reads CASSLRLANTGELFF. CDR3 in DNA: TGTGCCAGCAGTTTAAGGCTAGCGAACACCGGGGAGCTGTTTTTT. This chain links TRBV12-3 or TRBV12-4 with TRBJ2-2; no clear D. V lost 2 bases and J lost 0, with 7 bases in between. The CDR3 spans 15 residues.

The J gene is TRBJ1-5, the V gene TRBV4-3; 7 bases map to TRBD1. CDR3 length equals 20 residues. After removal of 1 base from V and 0 bases from J, the junction contained 15 bases not matched to a gene. Germline V lookup: CDR1 LGHNA, CDR2 YSLEER. The CDR3 loop is CASSQGGHRGPENSNQPQHF. CDR3 nucleotides: TGCGCCAGCAGCCAAGGGGGACACAGGGGCCCGGAAAATAGCAATCAGCCCCAGCATTTT.

The V gene is TRBV4-1, the J gene TRBJ2-7; D is ambiguous. Trimming removed 2 bases at V and 3 bases at J, with 14 bases between. Germline V gene sequence: CDR1 MGHRA, CDR2 YSYEKL. This CDR3 is 15 amino acids long. The CDR3 bases are TGCGCCAGCAGCCAATACTGGGCGCCAAGCTACGAGCAGTACTTC. It yields the protein CASSQYWAPSYEQYF.

This clonotype was observed many times. This chain joins TRBV12-3 or TRBV12-4 and TRBJ2-1, with TRBD2 identical over 8 bases. This CDR3 has 18 amino acids. With V trimmed by 4 bases and J by 2 bases, 13 bases remained unmatched. CDR3 nucleotide sequence: TGTGCCAGCAGTTGGTCTACTGGAGCGGGGGAAGCCTACAATGAGCAGTTCTTC. It codes for CASSWSTGAGEAYNEQFF.

The chain carries TRBV27 and TRBJ2-5; TRBD2 is a possible D gene (5 bases). The germline gives CDR1 MNHEY, CDR2 SMNVEV (reference sequence). Deletions cut 3 bases from V and 5 bases from J, with 19 bases between. The CDR3 consists of 16 residues. Here the CDR3 DNA reads TGTGCCAGCAGTTTTCGAGCGGCCGTGAGGCGGGAGACCCAGTACTTC. This encodes CASSFRAAVRRETQYF.

This clonotype showed up just a few times. DNA of the CDR3: TGTGCCAGCAGTTTTACAGGCTCTCAGCCCCAGCATTTT. The encoded protein is CASSFTGSQPQHF. The chain recombines TRBV12-3 or TRBV12-4 with TRBJ1-5; possible D gene TRBD1, 5 bases. The length of the CDR3 is 13 residues. V was shortened by 3 bases and J by 6 bases, with 9 bases between the two germline ends.

The table lists this clonotype with a few counts. The CDR3 DNA follows: TGTGCCAGCAGTTCCTTTAGGGGGGGGGAGACCCAGTACTTC. The encoded protein is CASSSFRGGETQYF. The chain is built from TRBV28 and TRBJ2-5; D might be TRBD2 (7 bases). The V end was cut by 4 bases, the J end by 5 bases, with 14 bases between. The CDR3 is made up of 14 amino acids. Germline CDR1 and CDR2: MDHEN and SYDVKM.

The genes are TRBV7-8 and TRBJ2-7, with D possibly being TRBD1 or TRBD2 (6 bases each). Germline lookup yields CDR1 SGHVS and CDR2 FQNEAQ. V was clipped by 8 bases and J by 4 bases, with 18 bases between them. The CDR3 spans 14 residues. CDR3: CASGGLGANYEQYV. Written as DNA, the CDR3 is TGTGCCAGCGGGGGGTTGGGGGCGAATTACGAGCAGTACGTC.

This clonotype has only a few counts. The chain has TRBV6-5 and TRBJ2-2; D unresolved. The germline gives CDR1 MNHEY, CDR2 SVGAGI. CDR3 length equals 16 residues. The germline V and J ends were trimmed by 2 bases and 0 bases, with 10 bases remaining between them. CDR3 residues: CASSYMAAPNTGELFF. CDR3 sequence (DNA): TGTGCCAGCAGTTACATGGCGGCGCCGAACACCGGGGAGCTGTTTTTT.

Details on this clonotype: Compared with germline, one end of the junction differs, possibly owing to a read error. The chain is built from TRBV6-6 and TRBJ1-5; TRBD1 aligns across 9 bases. The CDR3 is made up of 18 amino acids. Germline V gene data show CDR1 as MNHNY and CDR2 as SVGAGI (reference sequence). CDR3 sequence: CASTQSRDRVYSNQPQRF. CDR3 bases: TGTGCCAGCACCCAATCCCGGGACAGGGTCTATAGCAATCAGCCCCAGCGTTTT.

The V gene is TRBV2, the J gene TRBJ1-1; tentatively, D is TRBD1 (5 bases). Germline V CDR1 and CDR2: SNHLY, FYNNEI. The CDR3 runs 12 residues. V was pared by 7 bases and J by 5 bases, with 11 bases between. CDR3 residues: CASIQGWTEAFF. DNA of the CDR3: TGTGCCAGCATTCAGGGATGGACTGAAGCTTTCTTT.

The chain joins TRBV6-8 to TRBJ2-1; 10 bases are a match to TRBD1. Germline loops: CDR1 MNHGY, CDR2 SAAAGT. This CDR3 is built from 16 residues. With 6 bases clipped from V and 4 bases from J, the junction kept 9 bases outside the gene matches. The CDR3 loop is CASSYGGTGDYNEQFF. In DNA, the CDR3 is TGTGCCAGCAGCTACGGAGGGACAGGGGATTACAATGAGCAGTTCTTC.

This clonotype was counted ten times or more. This sequence joins TRBV20-1 and TRBJ2-7; 15 nucleotides agree with TRBD2. Germline V lookup: CDR1 DFQATT, CDR2 SNEGSKA (reference sequence). This CDR3 has 16 residues. V gave up 1 base and J gave up 2 bases; unmatched junction bases: 3. The CDR3 nucleotides read TGCAGTGCTAGAGGGACTAGCGGGGGGGTACCCTACGAGCAGTACGTC. Translation gives CSARGTSGGVPYEQYV.

In this sample, this clonotype turned up many times. The gene calls are TRBV7-2 and TRBJ2-2, with D tentatively TRBD2 (6 bases). Trimming shortened V by 1 base and J by 6 bases, and 21 bases separated the two germline ends. Germline CDR1 SGHTA, CDR2 FQGNSA. This CDR3 has 18 amino acids. Here the CDR3 DNA reads TGTGCCAGCAGCTTAGACCTAACCCCGGGCCGGGGGTCCGGGGAGCTGTTTTTT. This translates into CASSLDLTPGRGSGELFF. The full variable domain, rest sourced from reference TRBV7-2 and TRBJ2-2, is GAGVSQSPSNKVTEKGKDVELRCDPISGHTALYWYRQSLGQGLEFLIYFQGNSAPDKSGLPSDRFSAERTGGSVSTLTIQRTQQEDSAVYLCASSLDLTPGRGSGELFFGEGSRLTVL.

CDR3: CASNQAGTHEMNTEAFF. Here the CDR3 DNA reads TGTGCCAGTAACCAAGCCGGGACACATGAAATGAACACTGAAGCTTTCTTT. The V call is TRBV19, the J call TRBJ1-1; D is perhaps TRBD1 (6 bases). With 7 bases removed from V and 0 bases from J, the gap between germline ends came to 21 bases. The CDR3 extends over 17 amino acids. Germline assignment: CDR1 LNHDA and CDR2 SQIVND (reference sequence).

This clonotype has ten or more counts. J is TRBJ2-1 and V is TRBV2, with D perhaps matching TRBD1 (6 bases). CDR1 is SNHLY and CDR2 is FYNNEI in the germline V gene. The CDR3 extends over 15 amino acids. V was pared by 3 bases and J by 4 bases, with 13 bases between. CDR3 residues: CASSETLTGYNEQFF. CDR3 sequence (DNA): TGTGCCAGCAGTGAGACCTTAACAGGGTACAATGAGCAGTTCTTC.

The chain joins TRBV6-1 to TRBJ1-5; D ambiguous. CDR3 length: 13 amino acids. Looked up from germline, CDR1 is MNHNS and CDR2 is SASEGT. Trimming shortened V by 0 bases and J by 7 bases, and 7 bases separated the two germline ends. CDR3 nucleotide sequence: TGTGCCAGCAGTGAAGCGAAGAGACAGCCCCAGCATTTT. It specifies CASSEAKRQPQHF.

The rearrangement links TRBV28 to TRBJ1-4; a possible D gene is TRBD1 (5 bases). The germline CDR1 and CDR2 sequences are MDHEN and SYDVKM. The germline V and J ends were trimmed by 5 bases and 1 base, with 17 bases remaining between them. The CDR3 has 17 amino acids. CDR3: CASSSGGLAGTNEKLFF. The CDR3 DNA reads as TGTGCCAGCAGTAGCGGGGGACTAGCGGGAACTAATGAAAAACTGTTTTTT.

This clonotype was observed a handful of times. This chain uses TRBV28 with TRBJ2-7; D is undetermined. The CDR3 consists of 11 residues. Trimming stripped 10 bases from V and 0 bases from J, with 7 bases between. Germline CDR1 reads MDHEN; CDR2 reads SYDVKM. CDR3 loop: CAIRNSYEQYF. The CDR3, as DNA: TGTGCCATCAGGAACTCCTACGAGCAGTACTTC.